The next 19 T cell receptor beta chains were all read from a single sample in a study of monozygotic twins with inflammatory bowel disease. TCRdb re-analyzed the 5' RACE reads; it lists each CDR3 protein once, without DNA. The sample table sets out about 330,000 distinct CDR3 sequences. The sequenced sample was blood. The receptors derive from a human donor with ulcerative colitis or Crohn's disease, or a healthy co-twin of an affected twin (not recorded which).

V is TRBV27 and J is TRBJ2-7; the TRBD1 assignment by TCRdb is unverifiable without DNA. The CDR3 has 16 residues. From germline, CDR1 is MNHEY and CDR2 SMNVEV (reference sequence). CDR3 in amino acids: CASSLTPGSVTYEQYF.

This chain connects TRBV30 to TRBJ2-7; TCRdb gives TRBD2 as the D gene, but with no DNA this cannot be confirmed. The CDR3 is 14 amino acids. The V gene's germline CDR1 is GTSNPN and CDR2 SVGIG (reference sequence). The CDR3 region is CAWSVVGRAYEQYF.

The chain has TRBV3-1 and TRBJ2-7; without DNA, the TCRdb call of TRBD1 cannot be checked. This CDR3 contains 15 residues. Germline V gene lookup returns CDR1 LGHDT and CDR2 YNNKEL (reference sequence). CDR3 sequence reads: CASSQAPTGDYEQYF.

The chain uses TRBV20-1 and TRBJ1-3; there is no DNA to check the TCRdb D call of TRBD1. The CDR3 is 15 residues long. From germline, CDR1 is DFQATT and CDR2 SNEGSKA (reference sequence). CDR3: CSALRDRVSGNTIYF.

The genes are TRBV2 and TRBJ2-5; TCRdb indicates TRBD1, and absent DNA this call remains unverified. Germline V gene lookup returns CDR1 SNHLY and CDR2 FYNNEI. The CDR3 contains 13 residues. The CDR3 loop reads CASGTGAQETQYF.

The chain recombines TRBV6-5 with TRBJ2-1; the TCRdb D gene call, TRBD1, has no DNA to confirm it. The CDR3 is made up of 12 amino acids. Germline CDR1 MNHEY, CDR2 SVGAGI. This chain's CDR3 is CASWDRGPTQFF.

The chain recombines TRBV11-2 with TRBJ2-5; TCRdb reports TRBD2, a call that lacks DNA to check it against. This CDR3 contains 15 residues. The germline V gene has CDR1 SGHAT and CDR2 FQNNGV. The CDR3 sequence: CASSLGLLAVETQYF.

This CDR3 reads CASSIDPQGTGELFF. The rearrangement uses TRBV19 and TRBJ2-2; without DNA, the TCRdb call of TRBD1 cannot be checked. Germline-derived CDR1 and CDR2 are LNHDA and SQIVND (reference sequence). The CDR3 is made up of 15 amino acids.

V is TRBV5-6 and J is TRBJ2-2; with no DNA, the TCRdb D assignment of TRBD2 cannot be verified. Germline assignment: CDR1 SGHDT and CDR2 YYEEEE. The CDR3 runs 17 residues. The CDR3 spells CASSYPYSGANTGELFF. The full variable domain, completed using reference TRBV5-6 and TRBJ2-2, is DAGVTQSPTHLIKTRGQQVTLRCSPKSGHDTVSWYQQALGQGPQFIFQYYEEEERQRGNFPDRFSGHQFPNYSSELNVNALLLGDSALYLCASSYPYSGANTGELFFGEGSRLTVL.

V is TRBV10-3 and J is TRBJ1-3. From germline, CDR1 is ENHRY and CDR2 SYGVKD. This CDR3 is built from 13 residues. This CDR3 is CAVQTPIGNTIYF.

The rearrangement links TRBV5-4 to TRBJ2-1; TCRdb indicates TRBD2, and absent DNA this call remains unverified. This CDR3 is 16 amino acids long. CDR1 and CDR2 from the germline V gene are SGHNT and YYREEE (reference sequence). The CDR3 reads CASSSGLAGATSEQFF.

This chain uses TRBV9 with TRBJ1-1; TCRdb returns TRBD1, unconfirmable since there is no DNA. Germline values: CDR1 SGDLS, CDR2 YYNGEE. The CDR3 has 14 residues. CDR3: CASSVGVANTEAFF. Drawing the rest from reference TRBV9 and TRBJ1-1, the complete variable domain is DSGVTQTPKHLITATGQRVTLRCSPRSGDLSVYWYQQSLDQGLQFLIQYYNGEERAKGNILERFSAQQFPDLHSELNLSSLELGDSALYFCASSVGVANTEAFFGQGTRLTVV.

The rearrangement uses TRBV7-2 and TRBJ2-7. The germline V gene encodes CDR1 SGHTA and CDR2 FQGNSA. The CDR3 has 14 amino acids. The CDR3 sequence: CASSLEVGGYEQYF.

The rearrangement joins TRBV10-3 to TRBJ2-5; TCRdb proposes TRBD2, but this gene call is untestable without DNA. This CDR3 is built from 13 residues. Per germline, CDR1 ENHRY and CDR2 SYGVKD. The CDR3 is CAISVGGKETQYF.

This rearrangement joins TRBV4-1 to TRBJ1-1; the TCRdb D gene call, TRBD1, has no DNA to confirm it. CDR1 and CDR2 from the germline V gene are MGHRA and YSYEKL. The CDR3 is made up of 16 amino acids. CDR3 sequence reads: CASSQDGTGGETEAFF.

The rearrangement uses TRBV28 and TRBJ2-5; TCRdb returns TRBD1, unconfirmable since there is no DNA. Germline CDR1 and CDR2: MDHEN and SYDVKM. The CDR3 is 15 residues long. CDR3 amino acids: CASSSTTGGGETQYF. The entire variable domain, with the rest obtained from reference TRBV28 and TRBJ2-5, is as follows: DVKVTQSSRYLVKRTGEKVFLECVQDMDHENMFWYRQDPGLGLRLIYFSYDVKMKEKGDIPEGYSVSREKKERFSLILESASTNQTSMYLCASSSTTGGGETQYFGPGTRLLVL.

This rearrangement joins TRBV20-1 to TRBJ2-3; the D call from TCRdb, TRBD1, cannot be confirmed without DNA. The CDR3 length is 13 residues. The V gene's germline CDR1 is DFQATT and CDR2 SNEGSKA (reference sequence). The CDR3 sequence: CSARTGGTDTQYF.

The chain couples TRBV12-3 or TRBV12-4 to TRBJ2-3. The CDR3 extends over 11 amino acids. The CDR3 sequence is CASRNANTQYF.

The rearrangement joins TRBV20-1 to TRBJ2-3; the D gene TCRdb calls, TRBD2, cannot be checked with no DNA. The germline CDR1 and CDR2 sequences are DFQATT and SNEGSKA (reference sequence). CDR3 length: 16 amino acids. CDR3 residues: CSAIPVGLAGGDTQYF.